The entry below describes one TCR beta chain. The target antigen is unknown. The sample originates from a study of blood T cells in healthy people across ages. Through a sample-barcoded 5' primer and a J-beta primer mix, a second PCR was run for 7 to 11 cycles. Each cDNA molecule received a tag from a template-switch adaptor that had 12 random nucleotides. TCRdb redid the calling of the 5' RACE reads with MiXCR, one entry per CDR3 protein. The sample lists about 640,000 distinct CDR3 sequences, about 54% occurring once. Germline V gene sequence: CDR1 DFQATT, CDR2 SNEGSKA (reference sequence). The J segment lost 2 bases and the V segment lost 0 bases, leaving 7 bases of the junction unmatched. This CDR3 spans 16 amino acids. Extraction yielded at least 6 micrograms of total RNA per sample. Study-wide findings and caveats: Since the PBMCs were unsorted, naive and antigen-experienced cells could not be conclusively compared. Observed TCR beta diversity showed a strong correlation with the percentage of naive T cells as measured by flow cytometry.

The gene calls are TRBV20-1 and TRBJ2-5, with 9 positions matching TRBD1. The receptor was isolated from a man aged 60 to 75 in good health. Specimen: blood. The CDR3 protein is CSARDQRDREQETQYF. CDR3 sequence (DNA): TGCAGTGCTAGAGATCAAAGGGACAGGGAACAAGAGACCCAGTACTTC.